These 6 T cell receptor beta chains share one sample of origin, sequenced in a study of T-cell reconstitution after alpha-beta-depleted transplantation in children (dated by TCRdb to the mid-2010s). The treatment or condition label corresponds to: allogeneic hematopoietic cell transplantation with graft depleted of TCRalphabeta T cells and CD19 B cells. The library was generated by PCR. Sequencing was performed on an Illumina HiSeq 2500. Molecular barcoding was employed in the preparation of TCR libraries, with unique molecular identifiers being used to normalize TCRbeta repertoire quantification. Starting from the raw public reads, TCRdb applied fastp trimming at Q25, assembled clones with MiXCR and retained in-frame beta chains. Rows are combined by CDR3 protein, so each entry shows the most common genes and DNA. This sample has about 600,000 distinct CDR3 sequences in its table, and around 23% of those were observed once. The top ten clonotypes cover 11% to 15% of the sample.

Sequences were derived from PBMCs, mostly from graft donor cells, sampled 360 days after TCRalphabeta/CD19-depleted stem cell transplant. The receptors were gathered from a boy less than two years old who had a stem cell transplant for acute myeloid leukemia, so the T cells may come from the graft donor.

The chain carries TRBV20-1 and TRBJ1-4; TRBD1 matches 10 bases. The ends lost 5 bases at V and 10 bases at J; junction bases unmatched: 4. The CDR3 length is 12 residues. Germline CDR1 DFQATT, CDR2 SNEGSKA (reference sequence). The DNA of the CDR3 is TGCAGTGCTGCTGGACAGGGGGGAAAACTGTTTTTT. Its protein product is CSAAGQGGKLFF.

This clonotype was recorded many times. This rearrangement joins TRBV3-1 to TRBJ2-3, with 7 bases aligning to TRBD2. The CDR3 has 18 amino acids. The germline V gene has CDR1 LGHDT and CDR2 YNNKEL (reference sequence). V shed 1 base and J 2 bases; nucleotides not matched to a gene: 12. The CDR3 loop is CASSQGESGVVPTDTQYF. The CDR3 DNA sequence: TGTGCCAGCAGCCAAGGGGAGAGCGGGGTTGTCCCCACAGATACGCAGTATTTT.

The V gene is TRBV13, the J gene TRBJ2-1; 9 nucleotides agree with TRBD2. CDR1 is PRHDT, CDR2 FYEKMQ, per germline (reference sequence). The ends lost 4 bases at V and 6 bases at J; junction bases unmatched: 10. The CDR3 length is 16 residues. The CDR3 sequence: CASSSRLAGKPNEQFF. CDR3 sequence (DNA): TGTGCCAGCAGCTCACGGCTAGCGGGGAAGCCCAATGAGCAGTTCTTC.

V is TRBV27 and J is TRBJ2-7, with 10 bases that match TRBD1. The V gene end was trimmed by 5 bases and the J gene end by 2 bases; junction bases not matched to a gene: 6. Germline V gene sequence: CDR1 MNHEY, CDR2 SMNVEV (reference sequence). The CDR3 runs to 15 residues. The CDR3 sequence is CASSPSGTGAYEQYV. The CDR3 nucleotides are TGTGCCAGCAGTCCTTCCGGGACAGGGGCCTACGAGCAGTACGTC.

This chain links TRBV5-1 with TRBJ1-1; 9 bases fit TRBD1. This CDR3 region has 13 residues. Germline V gives CDR1 SGHRS, CDR2 YFSETQ. V dropped 4 bases and J dropped 6; count of bases not matched to a gene: 4. CDR3 DNA: TGCGCCAGCAGCGCGGGACAGGGCCCTGAAGCTTTCTTT. This encodes CASSAGQGPEAFF.

The chain links TRBV27 to TRBJ2-7, with D possibly TRBD1 on 6 matching bases. Trimming removed 5 bases at V and 2 bases at J, with 19 bases between. Germline-derived CDR1 and CDR2 are MNHEY and SMNVEV (reference sequence). This CDR3 region has 16 residues. DNA for the CDR3: TGTGCCAGCAGTCCGGCCCAGGGGTGGATAACCTACGAGCAGTACTTC. Its translation: CASSPAQGWITYEQYF.